This T cell receptor (beta chain) was captured by sequencing in a study of blood T cells in healthy people across ages (dated by TCRdb to 2015 to 2017). At the level of the whole study: In model experiments, template switching captured roughly one uniquely barcoded TCR beta cDNA molecule for every two T cells. The study measured age-related changes in TCR beta repertoire diversity using deep sequencing normalized with unique cDNA molecular identifiers. The donors were divided into four age groups: young (average approximately 17 years), middle-aged (around 41), aged (approximately 62) and long-lived (more than 75). To avoid experimental bias, donors of different ages were randomly spread across the sequencing lanes. Using the same blood draw, the study looked at two additional independent replicas of 1 million unique cDNA reads for two donors, one aged 18 to 30 and the other aged 80 or older.

Library construction relied on 5' RACE. Sequenced on an Illumina HiSeq 2500. A second PCR of about 6 to 11 cycles was performed with a sample-barcoded 5' primer and a J-beta primer mix. Each TCR beta cDNA molecule received a unique molecular identifier from a template-switch 5' adaptor carrying 12 random nucleotides. Each sample yielded at least 2.5 million CDR3-containing paired-end reads. First-strand cDNA synthesis was performed from all RNA using the Mint cDNA synthesis kit, with priming by a TRBC-specific oligonucleotide. All cDNA was treated with uracil-DNA glycosylase and then went through a first 18-cycle PCR with the universal primers M1SS and BC2_uni_R. As for the authors' bioinformatics: For normalization, 1 million high-quality reads were randomly selected from each sample, with every read carrying a distinct molecular identifier. Instead of being binned into consensus sequences, reads that shared molecular identifiers were thrown out. MiTCR, with a Q25 quality threshold and the strictest error-elimination algorithm, was used for CDR3 identification, clonotype clustering and error correction. A nonparametric unseen species model using Euler transformation provided a lower-bound estimate of total TCR beta diversity. Starting from the raw public reads, TCRdb applied fastp trimming at Q25, assembled clones with MiXCR and retained in-frame beta chains. When rows share a CDR3 protein, they turn into one entry using the most common DNA and genes. In this record, the V and J calls reflect TCRdb's handling and not the investigators' own analysis. This sample comprises about 690,000 distinct CDR3 sequences, about 43% of them detected only once. The ten biggest clones cover approximately 29% of the sample.

The germline ends are 18 bases apart after V is trimmed by 6 bases and J by 6 bases. The cysteine opens and the phenylalanine closes a CDR3 of 14 amino acids. Of all the DNA, just the CDR3 is kept, 42 bases in frame from base 1. According to the germline V gene, CDR1 reads WSHSY and CDR2 reads SAAADI. What the work shows at the level of the full study, not this receptor alone: A strong correlation was found between observed TCR beta diversity and the percentage of naive T cells measured by flow cytometry. Observed TCR beta diversity per million T cells fell roughly linearly with age, and a significant reduction was already apparent by age around 44. Because donor CMV infection status was unknown, age-related changes in expanded clonotypes were potentially confounded. Estimates of total diversity based on one million sequenced T cells were considered lower bounds and underestimates. Compared with the aged group, more naive CD4+ T cells, fewer expanded clones and increased TCR diversity were shown by the long-lived group, suggesting age selection. Bulk unsorted PBMC profiling prevented conclusive comparison of naive and antigen-experienced compartments.

The donors were 40 or so Caucasian individuals from Russia, aged 6 to 90 years, who were systemically healthy. Each donor gave 8 to 10 milliliters of peripheral blood, collected into EDTA-treated Vacutainer tubes. PBMCs were isolated by Ficoll-Paque density-gradient centrifugation, with at least 6 million obtained per sample. Trizol reagent was used to extract total RNA from the PBMCs, yielding at least 6 micrograms per sample. Naive CD45RAhigh/CD27high T cell percentages were measured by flow cytometry on a PBMC aliquot from every donor. This clonotype was seen a handful of times. Its recognized antigen is unknown. No quality values exist for individual bases; no much larger clone is one base distant.

The sequence joins TRBV10-2 to TRBJ2-7; TRBD1 is perhaps the D gene, given 5 matching bases. This TCR derives from a man older than 75 in good health. The sample comprised blood. The CDR3 protein: CASRISGPSSEQYF. DNA sequence: TGCGCCAGCAGGATCTCAGGGCCTTCTTCCGAGCAGTACTTC.